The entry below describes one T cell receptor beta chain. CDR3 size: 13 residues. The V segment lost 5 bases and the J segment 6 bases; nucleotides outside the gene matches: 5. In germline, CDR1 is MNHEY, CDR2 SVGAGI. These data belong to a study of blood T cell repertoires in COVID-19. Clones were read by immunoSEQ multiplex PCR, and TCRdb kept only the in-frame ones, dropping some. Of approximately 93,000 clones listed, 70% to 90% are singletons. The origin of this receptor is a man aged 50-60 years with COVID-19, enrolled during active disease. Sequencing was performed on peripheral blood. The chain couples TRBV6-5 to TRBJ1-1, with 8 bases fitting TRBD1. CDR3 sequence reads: CASSRTGLAEAFF. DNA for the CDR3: TGTGCCAGCAGTCGGACAGGGCTCGCTGAAGCTTTCTTT.